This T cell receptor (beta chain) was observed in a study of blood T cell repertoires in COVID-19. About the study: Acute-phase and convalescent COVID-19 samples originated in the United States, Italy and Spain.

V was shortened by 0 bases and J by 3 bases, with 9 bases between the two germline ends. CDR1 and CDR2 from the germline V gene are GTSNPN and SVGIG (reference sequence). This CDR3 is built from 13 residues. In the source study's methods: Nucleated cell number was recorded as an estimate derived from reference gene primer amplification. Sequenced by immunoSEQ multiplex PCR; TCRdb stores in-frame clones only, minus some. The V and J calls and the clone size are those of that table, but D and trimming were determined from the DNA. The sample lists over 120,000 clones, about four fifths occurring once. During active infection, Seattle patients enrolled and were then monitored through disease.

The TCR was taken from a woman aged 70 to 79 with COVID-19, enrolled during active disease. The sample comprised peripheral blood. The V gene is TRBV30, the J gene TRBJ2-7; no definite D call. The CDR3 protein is CAWSVSPGYEQYF. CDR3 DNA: TGTGCCTGGAGTGTGTCCCCCGGCTACGAGCAGTACTTC.